This T cell receptor (beta chain) appears in the sequencing data of a study of cytomegalovirus exposure and HLA in healthy donors. The overall study: There were 117 million unique TCR beta sequences, drawn from roughly 200 million T cells, in an earlier analysis. Study outcomes and limitations: Later genetic work tied a missense DCLRE1C variant to beta-chain V and J trimming. Previously analyzed data showed that most TCR beta V segments were productive at a frequency of about 90% or about 30%. Three of the chains that were CMV-associated were confirmed in vitro to be specific for CMV antigens.

The PCR contained 60 Vbeta and 13 Jbeta primers. Libraries were prepared by immunoSEQ multiplex PCR; TCRdb keeps only in-frame clonotypes and omits some of them. The repertoire holds around 130,000 clones, with about 74% as singletons. Comments on this clone: Its specificity is unknown.

Per the germline V gene, CDR1 is MNHNY and CDR2 is SVGAGI (reference sequence). This CDR3 spans 14 amino acids. V was clipped by 3 bases and J by 0 bases, with 6 bases between them. This TCR derives from a woman in her sixties or seventies in good health and CMV-seronegative. The sample was PBMCs. The chain is built from TRBV6-6 and TRBJ1-5; no clear D gene. CDR3 DNA: TGTGCCAGCAGTTATGCACATAGCAATCAGCCCCAGCATTTT. Its protein is CASSYAHSNQPQHF.